The 31 T cell receptor beta chains listed next were all sequenced from one sample in a study of shared clonotypes between healthy human individuals. Repertoires were generated with immunoSEQ multiplex PCR, while TCRdb's copy carries only in-frame clones and drops some. There are 800,000 or so clones in the sample; around 96% occur only once, and over 0.2% lies in the top ten. The naive CD8 population came from CD45RO-negative cells selected for CCR7, without terminally differentiated effector memory CD45RA+ cells. Sequencing was performed on naive CD8+ T cells sorted from blood. Every receptor here comes from a young man in good health.

This chain connects TRBV29-1 to TRBJ2-2, with D maybe TRBD2 (6 bases). This CDR3 region has 14 residues. The V gene's germline CDR1 is SQVTM and CDR2 ANQGSEA. V was cut by 3 bases and J by 6 bases, with 14 bases left in between. CDR3 residues: CSVDGGGIPGELFF. In DNA, the CDR3 is TGCAGCGTTGACGGCGGCGGGATTCCCGGGGAGCTGTTTTTT.

The J gene is TRBJ2-1, the V gene TRBV10-3, with 9 positions matching TRBD2. Germline assignment: CDR1 ENHRY and CDR2 SYGVKD. V was clipped by 6 bases and J by 8 bases; unmatched bases: 11. The length of the CDR3 is 15 residues. As DNA, the CDR3 is TGTGCCATCAGAGAGCGGGAGGCGACTCGCGATGAGCAGTTCTTC. It is translated as CAIREREATRDEQFF.

This chain uses TRBV5-8 with TRBJ2-7; no clear D gene. The ends were cut back, 5 bases at V and 0 bases at J, with 9 bases in the middle. CDR3 length: 13 amino acids. CDR1 is SGHTS, CDR2 YDEGEE, per germline. The CDR3 DNA is TGTGCCAGCAGAGATGACATCTCCTACGAGCAGTACTTC. Translated, it gives CASRDDISYEQYF.

As for this clone: This same CDR3 is encoded by further DNA sequences in the sample. CDR3: CASSFGRSSYEQYF. CDR3 DNA: TGTGCCAGCAGTTTCGGCCGGAGCTCCTACGAGCAGTACTTC. The chain joins TRBV27 to TRBJ2-7; no reliable D call. Germline V gives CDR1 MNHEY, CDR2 SMNVEV (reference sequence). This CDR3 has 14 amino acids. Trimming left V 3 bases short and J 0 bases short, with 9 bases between.

The chain has TRBV7-6 and TRBJ2-7; 7 bases agree with TRBD1. Trimming took 5 bases from V and 2 from J; bases not matched to a gene: 9. The CDR3 runs to 15 residues. The germline V gene has CDR1 SGHVS and CDR2 FNYEAQ. The CDR3 DNA reads TGTGCCAGCAGCCCGGCGACAGGGTGGACCTACGAGCAGTACTTC. Encoded protein: CASSPATGWTYEQYF.

The rearrangement joins TRBV13 to TRBJ1-3, with no clear D. The CDR3 consists of 15 residues. CDR1 is PRHDT, CDR2 FYEKMQ, per germline (reference sequence). V shed 1 base and J shed 0 bases, with 7 bases lying between them. CDR3 coding DNA: TGTGCCAGCAGCTTAGCAGTTACCTCTGGAAACACCATATATTTT. Protein sequence: CASSLAVTSGNTIYF.

V is TRBV29-1 and J is TRBJ2-1, with TRBD2 matching over 8 bases. The CDR3 consists of 12 residues. The germline V gene encodes CDR1 SQVTM and CDR2 ANQGSEA. For the CDR3, the DNA is TGCTCCTGGACTAGCCTCTACAATGAGCAGTTCTTC. It is translated as CSWTSLYNEQFF.

The chain is built from TRBV6-5 and TRBJ2-5, with D tentatively TRBD2 (5 bases). The V and J ends lost 2 bases and 2 bases respectively, with 6 bases between them. CDR1 and CDR2 from the germline V gene are MNHEY and SVGAGI. This CDR3 spans 13 amino acids. This CDR3 reads CASSYEGQETQYF. CDR3 in DNA: TGTGCCAGCAGTTACGAGGGACAAGAGACCCAGTACTTC.

CDR3 bases: TGTGCCAGCAATCTGGGGGTTTATGGCTACACCTTC. Amino acids: CASNLGVYGYTF. The V call is TRBV28, the J call TRBJ1-2; D is perhaps TRBD1 (5 bases). The CDR3 is 12 residues long. V gave up 7 bases and J gave up 5 bases, with 11 bases separating them. Germline V gene sequence: CDR1 MDHEN, CDR2 SYDVKM.

The table lists this clone with a count of one. This chain connects TRBV21-1 to TRBJ1-5; the tabulated D call, TRBD1, remains unverified against the DNA. TRBV21-1 is a documented pseudogene. The CDR3 covers 14 residues. CDR3 in DNA: TGTGCCAGCAGCGGTCGACAGAGCAATCAGCCCCAGCATTTT. This codes for CASSGRQSNQPQHF.

This sequence joins TRBV6-6 and TRBJ2-7, with D possibly being TRBD1 (5 bases). The germline V and J ends were trimmed by 4 bases and 4 bases, with 20 bases remaining between them. Germline-derived CDR1 and CDR2 are MNHNY and SVGAGI (reference sequence). This CDR3 is 16 amino acids long. CDR3 in amino acids: CASSSRLDKTLYEQYF. Here the CDR3 DNA reads TGTGCCAGCAGTTCGCGGTTGGACAAGACGCTATACGAGCAGTACTTC.

This sequence joins TRBV14 and TRBJ2-7; 8 bases map to TRBD2. Germline CDR1 and CDR2: SGHDN and FVKESK. V shed 4 bases, J shed 4 bases, and the junction held 24 bases outside the gene matches. CDR3 length: 20 amino acids. The CDR3 DNA reads TGTGCCAGCAGCCCACACTACTCCCAGCGGGAGCGGTCTAATTTGTACGAGCAGTACTTC. This encodes CASSPHYSQRERSNLYEQYF.

The CDR3 DNA follows: TGTGCCAGCAGTTCCCGGGCGGATCAGCCCCAGCATTTT. Amino acids: CASSSRADQPQHF. The rearrangement uses TRBV27 and TRBJ1-5; D remains ambiguous. CDR3 length equals 13 residues. The V gene lost 4 bases and the J gene lost 5 bases, with 9 bases spanning the gap. Germline V gives CDR1 MNHEY, CDR2 SMNVEV (reference sequence).

The chain has TRBV4-1 and TRBJ2-7; TRBD2 matches 7 bases. The V gene end was trimmed by 3 bases and the J gene end by 7 bases; junction bases not matched to a gene: 15. The CDR3 totals 16 residues. Germline CDR1 MGHRA, CDR2 YSYEKL. The CDR3 loop is CASSQTLGLGAQEQYF. CDR3 DNA sequence: TGCGCCAGCAGCCAGACCCTCGGACTAGGGGCTCAAGAGCAGTACTTC.

The sample holds one count of this clone. The chain employs TRBV10-1 and TRBJ2-7; 9 positions match TRBD1. This CDR3 has 15 amino acids. CDR1 and CDR2 (germline): WNHNN, SYGVQD (reference sequence). V lost 0 bases to trimming and J lost 2 bases; unmatched junction nucleotides: 2. The CDR3: CASSESRTGAYEQYF. CDR3 nucleotide sequence: TGCGCCAGCAGTGAGTCGAGGACAGGGGCCTACGAGCAGTACTTC.

The table lists this clone with a count of one. The chain links TRBV2 to TRBJ2-2; TRBD1 agrees at 7 bases. CDR3 length equals 12 residues. V shed 8 bases, J shed 6 bases, and the junction held 3 bases outside the gene matches. CDR1 and CDR2 from the germline V gene are SNHLY and FYNNEI. The CDR3 nucleotides are TGTGCCAGCGACAGGGAATCCGGGGAGCTGTTTTTT. Translating it yields CASDRESGELFF.

V and J are TRBV11-3 and TRBJ2-1, with D perhaps TRBD2 (6 bases). CDR1 is SGHNT and CDR2 is YENEEA in the germline V gene. This CDR3 is 12 amino acids long. V gave up 3 bases and J gave up 8 bases, with 8 bases separating them. CDR3 region: CASSFGGYEQFF. In nucleotides, the CDR3 is TGTGCCAGCAGCTTTGGGGGGTATGAGCAGTTCTTC.

The V and J genes are TRBV19 and TRBJ2-7; 7 positions match TRBD1. The CDR3 sequence is 12 residues long. V lost 9 bases to trimming and J lost 5 bases; unmatched junction nucleotides: 7. Germline values: CDR1 LNHDA, CDR2 SQIVND (reference sequence). The CDR3 is CASGQVNDEQYF. In DNA form, the CDR3 reads TGTGCCAGCGGACAGGTAAACGACGAGCAGTACTTC. Full variable domain (rest looked up from reference TRBV19 and TRBJ2-7): DGGITQSPKYLFRKEGQNVTLSCEQNLNHDAMYWYRQDPGQGLRLIYYSQIVNDFQKGDIAEGYSVSREKKESFPLTVTSAQKNPTAFYLCASGQVNDEQYFGPGTRLTVT.

J is TRBJ2-7 and V is TRBV27, with D unclear. The V gene lost 7 bases and the J gene lost 0 bases, with 13 bases spanning the gap. Per germline, CDR1 MNHEY and CDR2 SMNVEV (reference sequence). The CDR3 totals 14 residues. The CDR3 coding sequence is TGTGCCAGCAAACAGTTAGGAAGCTCCTACGAGCAGTACTTC. This encodes CASKQLGSSYEQYF.

The chain employs TRBV7-9 and TRBJ2-7; 16 bases are a match to TRBD2. The CDR3 is made up of 18 amino acids. V shed 5 bases, J shed 3 bases, and the junction held 10 bases outside the gene matches. Germline V lookup: CDR1 SEHNR, CDR2 FQNEAQ (reference sequence). CDR3 residues: CASSGPGLAGGLGYEQYF. The CDR3 coding sequence is TGTGCCAGCAGCGGTCCGGGACTAGCGGGAGGGCTGGGCTACGAGCAGTACTTC.

V and J are TRBV7-9 and TRBJ2-7; 9 bases are shared with TRBD1. Germline CDR1 reads SEHNR; CDR2 reads FQNEAQ (reference sequence). Unmatched junction bases numbered 6, after V lost 4 bases and J lost 2 bases. The CDR3 length is 15 residues. The CDR3 DNA reads as TGTGCCAGCAGCTCTGGGGACAGGGACCCCTACGAGCAGTACTTC. This gives the protein CASSSGDRDPYEQYF.

Here the CDR3 DNA reads TGTGCCAGCTCACCACCGAATAGCAGGGAGATCACAGATACGCAGTATTTT. Protein sequence: CASSPPNSREITDTQYF. V and J are TRBV18 and TRBJ2-3, with D possibly being TRBD1 or TRBD2 (5 bases each). There are 17 residues in the CDR3. V lost 0 bases and J lost 2, with 15 bases in between. Germline V gene data show CDR1 as KGHSH and CDR2 as LQKENI.

The CDR3 DNA reads as TGCGCCAGCAGTGATATCGGGGGCCGCGGATTTGGCTACACCTTC. Protein product: CASSDIGGRGFGYTF. The genes are TRBV10-2 and TRBJ1-2; D might be TRBD1 (6 bases). Germline values: CDR1 WSHSY, CDR2 SAAADI. The V gene lost 3 bases and the J gene lost 7 bases, with 18 bases spanning the gap. The CDR3 covers 15 residues.

CDR3 residues: CASSPRTGGNEQYF. For the CDR3, the DNA is TGTGCCAGCAGTCCAAGGACAGGGGGCAACGAGCAGTACTTC. The chain has TRBV28 and TRBJ2-7; TRBD1 matches 11 bases. The CDR3 contains 14 residues. CDR1 MDHEN and CDR2 SYDVKM come from the germline V gene. V dropped 5 bases and J dropped 5; count of bases not matched to a gene: 5.

The chain couples TRBV7-9 to TRBJ2-7, with D possibly being TRBD2 (6 bases). Trimming cost V 1 base and J 7 bases, with 14 bases left between them. Germline V CDR1 and CDR2: SEHNR, FQNEAQ (reference sequence). CDR3 length: 14 residues. The CDR3: CASSLVGDGREQYF. DNA for the CDR3: TGTGCCAGCAGCTTAGTTGGGGACGGGAGAGAGCAGTACTTC.

The chain carries TRBV10-2 and TRBJ2-1, with D unresolved. The CDR3 runs 11 residues. Germline-derived CDR1 and CDR2 are WSHSY and SAAADI. Trimming shortened V by 2 bases and J by 9 bases, and 5 bases separated the two germline ends. This CDR3 reads CASSEVFEQFF. CDR3 in DNA: TGCGCCAGCAGTGAGGTTTTTGAGCAGTTCTTC.

Regarding this clone: The sample carries other DNA sequences with the same CDR3. The chain has TRBV2 and TRBJ2-1; D is uncertain. Germline V lookup: CDR1 SNHLY, CDR2 FYNNEI. This CDR3 region has 10 residues. V lost 4 bases, J lost 9 bases, and 4 bases lay in between. CDR3 bases: TGTGCCAGCAGTGGCGGTGAGCAGTTCTTC. Translating gives CASSGGEQFF.

The rearrangement links TRBV29-1 to TRBJ2-3; no firm D call. Germline values: CDR1 SQVTM, CDR2 ANQGSEA. The CDR3 has 13 residues. The V end lost 4 bases, the J end lost 2 bases, and 10 bases lay between the germline ends. CDR3: CSVVQSDTDTQYF. The CDR3 DNA sequence: TGCAGCGTTGTTCAATCGGACACAGATACGCAGTATTTT.

A few counts support this clone. The V and J genes are TRBV6-1 and TRBJ1-1; no clear D gene. Trimming left V 4 bases short and J 11 bases short, with 14 bases between. CDR1 is MNHNS, CDR2 SASEGT, per germline. The CDR3 is 12 residues long. The CDR3 DNA reads as TGTGCCAGCAGTGTCCCCGGGCCAAGGGCTTTCTTT. Its translation: CASSVPGPRAFF.

V gene TRBV10-2 combines with J gene TRBJ2-5, with D maybe TRBD1 (5 bases). Trimming removed 2 bases at V and 0 bases at J, with 13 bases between. The germline V gene encodes CDR1 WSHSY and CDR2 SAAADI. The CDR3 loop spans 16 amino acids. CDR3 loop: CASSEADTKYQETQYF. In DNA, the CDR3 is TGCGCCAGCAGTGAGGCGGACACGAAGTACCAAGAGACCCAGTACTTC.

Notes on this clone: This CDR3 is also generated by other DNA sequences in the sample. The chain uses TRBV20-1 and TRBJ2-1; D might be TRBD1 (6 bases). Germline V gene sequence: CDR1 DFQATT, CDR2 SNEGSKA (reference sequence). The CDR3 is 11 residues long. V was pared by 3 bases and J by 8 bases, with 8 bases between. The CDR3 coding sequence is TGCAGTGCTAGCAGGGGTCATGAGCAGTTCTTC. Translation gives CSASRGHEQFF.